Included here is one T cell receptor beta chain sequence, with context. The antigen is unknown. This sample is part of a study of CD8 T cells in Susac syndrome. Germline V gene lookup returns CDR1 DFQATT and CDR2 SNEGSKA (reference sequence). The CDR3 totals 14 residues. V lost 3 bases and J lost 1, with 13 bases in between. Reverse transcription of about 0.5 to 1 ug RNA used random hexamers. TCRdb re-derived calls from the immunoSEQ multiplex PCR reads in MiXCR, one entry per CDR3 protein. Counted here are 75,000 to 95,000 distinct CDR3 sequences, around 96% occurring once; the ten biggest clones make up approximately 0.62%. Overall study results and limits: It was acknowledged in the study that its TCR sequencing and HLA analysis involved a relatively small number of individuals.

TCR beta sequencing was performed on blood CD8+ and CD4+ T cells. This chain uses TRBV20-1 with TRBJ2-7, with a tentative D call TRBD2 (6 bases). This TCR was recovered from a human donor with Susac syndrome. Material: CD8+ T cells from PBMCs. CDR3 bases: TGCAGTGCTAGGGCGGGACGGGGATCCTACGAGCAGTACTTC. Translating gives CSARAGRGSYEQYF.